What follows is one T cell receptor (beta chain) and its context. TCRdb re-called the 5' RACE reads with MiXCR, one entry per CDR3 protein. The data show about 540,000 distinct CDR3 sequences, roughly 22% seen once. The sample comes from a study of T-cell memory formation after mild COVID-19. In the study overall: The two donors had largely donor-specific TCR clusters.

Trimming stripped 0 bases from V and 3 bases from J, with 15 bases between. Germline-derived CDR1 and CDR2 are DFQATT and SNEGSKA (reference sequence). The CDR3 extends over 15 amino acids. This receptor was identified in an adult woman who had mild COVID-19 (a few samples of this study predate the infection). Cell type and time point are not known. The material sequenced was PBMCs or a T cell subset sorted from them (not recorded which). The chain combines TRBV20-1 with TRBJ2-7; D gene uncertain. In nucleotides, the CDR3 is TGCAGTGCTAGAGAGGGCCCCTCGTCCTACTACGAGCAGTACTTC. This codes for CSAREGPSSYYEQYF.